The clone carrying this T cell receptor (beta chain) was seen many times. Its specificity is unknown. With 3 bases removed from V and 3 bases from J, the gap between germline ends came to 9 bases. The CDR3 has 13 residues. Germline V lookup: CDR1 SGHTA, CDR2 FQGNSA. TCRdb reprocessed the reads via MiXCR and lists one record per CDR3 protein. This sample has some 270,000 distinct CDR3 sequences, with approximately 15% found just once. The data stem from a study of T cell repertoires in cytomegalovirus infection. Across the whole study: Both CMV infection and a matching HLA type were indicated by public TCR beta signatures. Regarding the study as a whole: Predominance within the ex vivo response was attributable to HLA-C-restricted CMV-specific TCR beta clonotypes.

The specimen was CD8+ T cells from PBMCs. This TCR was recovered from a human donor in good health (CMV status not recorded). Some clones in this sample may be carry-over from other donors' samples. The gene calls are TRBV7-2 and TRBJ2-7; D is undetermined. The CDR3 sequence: CASSFPPLYEQYF. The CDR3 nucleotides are TGTGCCAGCAGCTTCCCCCCCCTCTACGAGCAGTACTTC. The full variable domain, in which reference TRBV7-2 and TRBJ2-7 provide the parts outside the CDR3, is GAGVSQSPSNKVTEKGKDVELRCDPISGHTALYWYRQSLGQGLEFLIYFQGNSAPDKSGLPSDRFSAERTGGSVSTLTIQRTQQEDSAVYLCASSFPPLYEQYFGPGTRLTVT.